The 29 T cell receptor beta chains given below trace back to one sample, sequenced in a study of control samples from healthy donors and cancer patients (dated by TCRdb to about 2020). Libraries were constructed by the immunoSEQ multiplex PCR assay. As stored in TCRdb, this immuneACCESS dataset retains in-frame rearrangements with V and J assigned. A fraction of the clones does not appear; measured against another copy, unresolved V genes explain less than half of the discrepancy, and the remainder lacks a known reason. The sample table shows about 160,000 clones, and around 90% are seen once. About 11% of the sample is in the top ten clones. Sequencing was carried out using blood. The source of these receptors is a man aged 25 to 45 in good health.

The chain is built from TRBV6-6 and TRBJ1-2; tentative D call: TRBD1 (6 bases). V lost 7 bases to trimming and J lost 8 bases, with 17 bases between them. In germline, CDR1 is MNHNY, CDR2 SVGAGI (reference sequence). The CDR3 runs to 13 residues. CDR3 DNA: TGTGCCAGCATCATGACAGGAGGGATCGGCTACACCTTC. Residues: CASIMTGGIGYTF.

This rearrangement joins TRBV30 to TRBJ1-2, with D maybe TRBD1 (6 bases). The CDR3 runs 11 residues. Germline V gives CDR1 GTSNPN, CDR2 SVGIG (reference sequence). Trimming took 5 bases from V and 7 from J, leaving 11 bases between them. The CDR3 loop is CAWGGPGGYTF. For the CDR3, the DNA is TGTGCCTGGGGGGGCCCGGGTGGCTACACCTTC.

This rearrangement joins TRBV29-1 to TRBJ1-1, with D unresolved. CDR3 length: 16 amino acids. CDR1 SQVTM and CDR2 ANQGSEA come from the germline V gene. V shed 1 base and J shed 5 bases, with 20 bases lying between them. The CDR3: CSVEVLGDGVGTEAFF. The CDR3 nucleotides read TGCAGCGTTGAAGTATTGGGTGACGGGGTCGGGACTGAAGCTTTCTTT. The full variable domain, in which reference TRBV29-1 and TRBJ1-1 provide the parts outside the CDR3, is SAVISQKPSRDICQRGTSLTIQCQVDSQVTMMFWYRQQPGQSLTLIATANQGSEATYESGFVIDKFPISRPNLTFSTLTVSNMSPEDSSIYLCSVEVLGDGVGTEAFFGQGTRLTVV.

The sample holds one count of this clone. V is TRBV28 and J is TRBJ1-2, with 7 bases aligning to TRBD1. The CDR3 contains 15 residues. The V segment lost 6 bases and the J segment 7 bases; nucleotides outside the gene matches: 14. Germline V gene data show CDR1 as MDHEN and CDR2 as SYDVKM. CDR3 bases: TGTGCCAGCAGCGCCCCGAACACAGGGGAACGTGGCTACACCTTC. This codes for CASSAPNTGERGYTF.

The chain has TRBV24-1 and TRBJ1-3; 7 bases align to TRBD1. The CDR3 is 16 residues long. CDR1 KGHDR and CDR2 SFDVKD come from the germline V gene. Unmatched junction bases numbered 6, after V lost 3 bases and J lost 2 bases. The CDR3 here is CATSDARQGPGNTIYF. CDR3 nucleotides: TGTGCCACCAGTGATGCTCGACAGGGCCCTGGAAACACCATATATTTT.

In regard to this clone: This same CDR3 is encoded by further DNA sequences in the sample. J is TRBJ1-1 and V is TRBV18, with a possible D match to TRBD1 (6 bases). This CDR3 contains 14 residues. Per germline, CDR1 KGHSH and CDR2 LQKENI. Trimming stripped 3 bases from V and 2 bases from J, with 10 bases between. The DNA of the CDR3 is TGTGCCAGCTCACCCGGCAGGGGTAACACTGAAGCTTTCTTT. Amino acids: CASSPGRGNTEAFF. Based on the CDR3 plus reference TRBV18 and TRBJ1-1, the full variable domain is NAGVMQNPRHLVRRRGQEARLRCSPMKGHSHVYWYRQLPEEGLKFMVYLQKENIIDESGMPKERFSAEFPKEGPSILRIQQVVRGDSAAYFCASSPGRGNTEAFFGQGTRLTVV.

The J gene is TRBJ2-1, the V gene TRBV5-1; the D is unclear. The CDR3 totals 15 residues. The V and J ends lost 6 bases and 2 bases respectively, with 15 bases between them. Germline V gene sequence: CDR1 SGHRS, CDR2 YFSETQ. The CDR3 DNA sequence: TGCGCCAGCACCCAGACACCTGAGACCTACAATGAGCAGTTCTTC. It translates to CASTQTPETYNEQFF.

This clone was seen once. The chain has TRBV6-2 or TRBV6-3 and TRBJ1-3, with 8 bases lining up with TRBD1. V shed 2 bases and J 0 bases; nucleotides not matched to a gene: 6. The germline CDR1 and CDR2 sequences are MNHEY and SVGEGT. The CDR3 length is 17 residues. The CDR3 DNA follows: TGTGCCAGCAGTTACGGGACAGGCACCGTCTCTGGAAACACCATATATTTT. As protein: CASSYGTGTVSGNTIYF.

The J gene is TRBJ1-3, the V gene TRBV3-1 (or the pseudogene TRBV3-2); D is uncertain. V dropped 4 bases and J dropped 0 bases, with 7 bases sitting between them. Germline V lookup: CDR1 LGHDT, CDR2 YNNKEL (reference sequence). The CDR3 consists of 14 residues. Here the CDR3 DNA reads TGTGCCAGCAGCCCCGTTGTCTCTGGAAACACCATATATTTT. Translation: CASSPVVSGNTIYF.

The chain is built from TRBV5-1 and TRBJ2-1; 9 nucleotides align to TRBD1. Germline loops: CDR1 SGHRS, CDR2 YFSETQ. The V and J ends lost 0 bases and 8 bases, in that order; junction bases with no gene match: 6. CDR3 length: 15 amino acids. The CDR3 loop is CASSLALGQGYEQFF. For the CDR3, the DNA is TGCGCCAGCAGCTTGGCTTTGGGACAGGGATATGAGCAGTTCTTC.

This clone was picked up a small number of times. V usage is TRBV10-3 and J usage is TRBJ2-3, with a possible D match to TRBD2 (5 bases). The CDR3 has 14 amino acids. Germline-derived CDR1 and CDR2 are ENHRY and SYGVKD. V lost 5 bases, J lost 3 bases, and 12 bases lay in between. Here the CDR3 reads CAISPREYTDTQYF. In DNA, the CDR3 is TGTGCCATCAGTCCTCGGGAATATACAGATACGCAGTATTTT.

The rearrangement links TRBV18 to TRBJ1-5; no clear D gene. V shed 3 bases and J shed 5 bases, with 8 bases lying between them. Germline V gene sequence: CDR1 KGHSH, CDR2 LQKENI. The CDR3 is 13 amino acids. The CDR3 reads CASSPRRDQPQHF. The CDR3 DNA reads TGTGCCAGCTCACCGCGGAGGGATCAGCCCCAGCATTTT.

This chain connects TRBV27 to TRBJ2-2; D is unclear. CDR3 length: 14 residues. The germline CDR1 and CDR2 sequences are MNHEY and SMNVEV (reference sequence). The germline V and J ends were trimmed by 5 bases and 5 bases, with 12 bases remaining between them. As DNA, the CDR3 is TGTGCCAGCAGTAAACAAACAGAAACCGGGGAGCTGTTTTTT. Translation: CASSKQTETGELFF.

The V and J genes are TRBV18 and TRBJ1-1; TRBD1 matches at 10 bases. The CDR3 contains 18 residues. With V trimmed by 2 bases and J by 4 bases, 13 bases remained unmatched. The V gene's germline CDR1 is KGHSH and CDR2 LQKENI. The CDR3 spells CASSPSMVGQGVSTEAFF. DNA for the CDR3: TGTGCCAGCTCACCATCCATGGTCGGACAGGGGGTCAGCACTGAAGCTTTCTTT.

V gene TRBV3-1 (or the pseudogene TRBV3-2) combines with J gene TRBJ2-1, with 8 nucleotides matching TRBD2. Per germline, CDR1 LGHDT and CDR2 YNNKEL (reference sequence). With V trimmed by 1 base and J by 4 bases, 3 bases remained unmatched. CDR3 size: 15 residues. CDR3: CASSQVTGGYNEQFF. The CDR3 bases are TGTGCCAGCAGCCAAGTGACGGGAGGGTACAATGAGCAGTTCTTC.

The count of this clone is one. V and J are TRBV6-1 and TRBJ2-5; a possible D gene is TRBD2 (5 bases). CDR1 is MNHNS and CDR2 is SASEGT in the germline V gene. V was shortened by 3 bases and J by 5 bases, with 10 bases between the two germline ends. The CDR3 contains 13 residues. In nucleotides, the CDR3 is TGTGCCAGCAGTGACCCTTTAGCGGAGACCCAGTACTTC. It codes for CASSDPLAETQYF.

The rearrangement joins TRBV11-3 to TRBJ2-1; 13 nucleotides match TRBD2. This CDR3 comprises 14 residues. Trimming took 1 base from V and 9 from J; bases not matched to a gene: 0. Per the germline V gene, CDR1 is SGHNT and CDR2 is YENEEA. The chain's CDR3 is CASSLGLAGGEQFF. CDR3 sequence (DNA): TGTGCCAGCAGCTTAGGACTAGCGGGAGGTGAGCAGTTCTTC. The whole variable domain, remainder taken from reference TRBV11-3 and TRBJ2-1, is EAGVVQSPRYKIIEKKQPVAFWCNPISGHNTLYWYLQNLGQGPELLIRYENEEAVDDSQLPKDRFSAERLKGVDSTLKIQPAELGDSAVYLCASSLGLAGGEQFFGPGTRLTVL.

This clone occurred a few times. This sequence joins TRBV10-3 and TRBJ1-5, with 7 bases lining up with TRBD1. Germline CDR1 is ENHRY and CDR2 is SYGVKD. V shed 4 bases, J shed 3 bases, and the junction held 3 bases outside the gene matches. This CDR3 is built from 14 residues. CDR3 region: CAISGGQPNQPQHF. The CDR3 nucleotides read TGTGCCATCAGTGGGGGACAGCCCAATCAGCCCCAGCATTTT.

The chain employs TRBV13 and TRBJ2-1, with 8 bases aligning to TRBD2. Trimming at V came to 4 bases and at J to 4 bases, leaving 6 bases not matched to a gene. This CDR3 comprises 15 residues. Germline values: CDR1 PRHDT, CDR2 FYEKMQ (reference sequence). For the CDR3, the DNA is TGTGCCAGCAGCTCTTCCCAGCGGGGGTACAATGAGCAGTTCTTC. Translation: CASSSSQRGYNEQFF.

The rearrangement uses TRBV29-1 and TRBJ2-1; 9 bases are a match to TRBD2. Trimming at V came to 7 bases and at J to 0 bases, leaving 4 bases not matched to a gene. The CDR3 is 14 amino acids. Per germline, CDR1 SQVTM and CDR2 ANQGSEA. CDR3 loop: CSGRLADSYNEQFF. The CDR3, as DNA: TGCAGCGGCCGACTAGCGGACTCCTACAATGAGCAGTTCTTC.

CDR3 residues: CASSMVGARTSSNQPQHF. The CDR3, as DNA: TGTGCCAGTAGTATGGTGGGGGCACGGACTAGTAGCAATCAGCCCCAGCATTTT. This rearrangement joins TRBV19 to TRBJ1-5, with a tentative D call TRBD1 (6 bases). Germline V gene data show CDR1 as LNHDA and CDR2 as SQIVND (reference sequence). CDR3 size: 18 residues. Trimming shortened V by 3 bases and J by 0 bases, and 18 bases separated the two germline ends. The variable domain in full, with the rest retrieved from reference TRBV19 and TRBJ1-5, is DGGITQSPKYLFRKEGQNVTLSCEQNLNHDAMYWYRQDPGQGLRLIYYSQIVNDFQKGDIAEGYSVSREKKESFPLTVTSAQKNPTAFYLCASSMVGARTSSNQPQHFGDGTRLSIL.

This clone occurred once. V is TRBV2 and J is TRBJ2-1, with TRBD2 matching over 13 bases. This CDR3 comprises 20 residues. Germline V gene lookup returns CDR1 SNHLY and CDR2 FYNNEI. With 8 bases clipped from V and 0 bases from J, the junction kept 16 bases outside the gene matches. The CDR3 here is CASSSPATSGRSSSYNEQFF. Written as DNA, the CDR3 is TGTGCCAGCTCCAGCCCCGCGACTAGCGGGAGGTCCAGCTCCTACAATGAGCAGTTCTTC. Supplemented by reference TRBV2 and TRBJ2-1, the full variable domain reads EPEVTQTPSHQVTQMGQEVILRCVPISNHLYFYWYRQILGQKVEFLVSFYNNEISEKSEIFDDQFSVERPDGSNFTLKIRSTKLEDSAMYFCASSSPATSGRSSSYNEQFFGPGTRLTVL.

This chain links TRBV7-8 with TRBJ1-2; D not certain. V lost 5 bases, J lost 3 bases, and 19 bases lay in between. CDR1 is SGHVS and CDR2 is FQNEAQ in the germline V gene. The CDR3 has 16 residues. CDR3 in amino acids: CASSPPIRNWDYGYTF. The CDR3 DNA sequence: TGTGCCAGCAGCCCTCCCATTCGGAATTGGGACTATGGCTACACCTTC.

The chain carries TRBV5-8 and TRBJ2-4, with D maybe TRBD1 (5 bases). Germline V gene sequence: CDR1 SGHTS, CDR2 YDEGEE. Trimming stripped 7 bases from V and 3 bases from J, with 14 bases between. The CDR3 extends over 14 amino acids. The CDR3 protein is CASRAGIGKNIQYF. In DNA, the CDR3 is TGTGCCAGCCGAGCAGGGATAGGCAAAAACATTCAGTACTTC.

This chain uses TRBV20-1 with TRBJ1-2, with D unclear. The germline V gene encodes CDR1 DFQATT and CDR2 SNEGSKA (reference sequence). CDR3 length: 13 residues. Trimming shortened V by 3 bases and J by 8 bases, and 16 bases separated the two germline ends. The CDR3 DNA follows: TGCAGTGCTAGTGAGAACTCGGAGAGGGGCTACACCTTC. Protein sequence: CSASENSERGYTF.

This rearrangement joins TRBV6-5 to TRBJ2-5; 7 bases are a match to TRBD1. The CDR3 has 13 amino acids. Germline CDR1 is MNHEY and CDR2 is SVGAGI. The junction had 7 bases not matched to a gene; V was cut back by 7 bases and J by 5 bases. The CDR3 is CASNTGVGETQYF. The CDR3, as DNA: TGTGCCAGCAACACAGGGGTCGGGGAGACCCAGTACTTC.

The chain uses TRBV4-2 and TRBJ2-1; D may be TRBD1 (5 bases). V dropped 4 bases and J dropped 10 bases, with 14 bases sitting between them. Germline V gene sequence: CDR1 LGHNA, CDR2 YNFKEQ. The CDR3 covers 13 residues. In nucleotides, the CDR3 is TGTGCCAGCAGCCCAGTAATAGGGGAAGAGCAGTTCTTC. Translating it yields CASSPVIGEEQFF.

This chain uses TRBV7-3 with TRBJ1-2, with D perhaps TRBD1 (5 bases). The V gene's germline CDR1 is SGHTA and CDR2 FQGTGA. The V end was cut by 5 bases, the J end by 2 bases, with 9 bases between. CDR3 length: 13 residues. The CDR3 loop is CASSPGRNYGYTF. CDR3 bases: TGTGCCAGCAGCCCGGGGCGGAACTATGGCTACACCTTC.

About this clone: The same CDR3 arises from other DNA sequences in this sample as well. CDR3 in amino acids: CASSLRTAYSPLHF. The DNA of the CDR3 is TGTGCCAGCAGTTTAAGGACTGCTTATTCACCCCTCCACTTT. V usage is TRBV28 and J usage is TRBJ1-6; D not resolved. The length of the CDR3 is 14 residues. The V and J ends lost 2 bases and 8 bases respectively, with 10 bases between them. Germline CDR1 MDHEN, CDR2 SYDVKM.